The rows below give T cell receptor beta chains drawn from one sample of a study of cytomegalovirus exposure and HLA in healthy donors. The protocol was immunoSEQ multiplex PCR, while the TCRdb copy is restricted to in-frame clones and leaves out a portion. The sample data list just over 200,000 clones. Sequenced input: PBMCs. The receptors were gathered from a girl aged 2 to 9 in good health and CMV-seropositive. The CDR3 runs from the conserved cysteine through the conserved F or W. Fields, in order: J gene, V gene, CDR3 protein.

J: TRBJ1-4
V: TRBV18
CDR3: CASSPQGPREEKLFF

J: .
V: TRBV4-1
CDR3: CASSQSPGTAYEQYF

J: TRBJ1-2
V: TRBV28
CDR3: CASSLNGGYTF

J: TRBJ1-2
V: TRBV10-3
CDR3: CAIKGRNSEGYTF

J: TRBJ1-1
V: TRBV7-3
CDR3: CASSSRGSTEAFF

J: TRBJ2-1
V: TRBV11-2
CDR3: CASSPRVGRDSYNEQFF

J: TRBJ1-5
V: TRBV5-8
CDR3: CASSHEVAFNQPQHF

J: TRBJ1-1
V: TRBV6-5
CDR3: CASTKGARNTEAFF

J: TRBJ1-4
V: TRBV5-6
CDR3: CASSSRQATNEKLFF

J: TRBJ1-5
V: TRBV19
CDR3: CASSIADRQPQHF

J: TRBJ2-3
V: TRBV28
CDR3: CASSLGGSGDTQYF

J: TRBJ1-4
V: TRBV5-6
CDR3: CASSLGAGEKLFF

J: TRBJ2-3
V: TRBV9
CDR3: CASSPSGLSGNTDTQYF

J: TRBJ2-2
V: TRBV11-3
CDR3: CASSWTGYTGELFF

J: TRBJ2-1
V: TRBV14
CDR3: CASSQPSGRASREQFF

J: TRBJ2-7
V: TRBV5-1
CDR3: CASSSGQGREQYF

J: TRBJ1-2
V: TRBV28
CDR3: CASSSQGAGYTF

J: TRBJ2-2
V: TRBV5-1
CDR3: CASSSGTSGRAPGELFF

J: TRBJ2-5
V: TRBV7-9
CDR3: CASSQTASLLGLETQYF

J: TRBJ2-3
V: TRBV2
CDR3: CASESGYSTDTQYF

J: TRBJ2-5
V: TRBV19
CDR3: CASSGTEGPETQYF

J: TRBJ2-2
V: TRBV28
CDR3: CASRMTGGTGELFF

J: TRBJ1-3
V: TRBV2
CDR3: CASSEGDRGVLSPSGNTIYF

J: TRBJ2-3
V: TRBV4-1
CDR3: CASSRTSGTTDTQYF

J: TRBJ1-2
V: TRBV28
CDR3: CATHPRDSLYGYTF

J: TRBJ1-1
V: TRBV23-1
CDR3: CASSQRDSEGSPPRLEAFF

J: TRBJ2-2
V: TRBV6-5
CDR3: CASTRTDTGELFF

J: TRBJ1-5
V: TRBV28
CDR3: CASSLWTGNSNQPQHF